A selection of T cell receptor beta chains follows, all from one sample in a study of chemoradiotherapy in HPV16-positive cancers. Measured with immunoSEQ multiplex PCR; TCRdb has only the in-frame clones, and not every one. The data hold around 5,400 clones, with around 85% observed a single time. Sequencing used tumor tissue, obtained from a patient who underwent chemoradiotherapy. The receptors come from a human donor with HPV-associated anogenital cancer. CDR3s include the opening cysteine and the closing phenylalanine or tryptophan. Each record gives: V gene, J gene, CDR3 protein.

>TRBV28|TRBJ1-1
CASSSGGVGNTEAFF
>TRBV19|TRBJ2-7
CASSGSLYEQYF
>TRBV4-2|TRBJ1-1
CQTVTHTEAFF
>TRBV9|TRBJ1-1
CASSSPGYTEAFF
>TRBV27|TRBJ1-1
CASKRGNTEAFF
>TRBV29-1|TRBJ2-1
CSVKEGSNEQFF
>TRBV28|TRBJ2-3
CASVARGGATDTQYF
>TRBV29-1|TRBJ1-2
CSGKEGYGYTF
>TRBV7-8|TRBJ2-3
CASRPSGGRTDTQYF
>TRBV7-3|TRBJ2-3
CASSLGSPAGGQDTQYF
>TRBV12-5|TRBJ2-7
CASGLWTNGLYEQYF
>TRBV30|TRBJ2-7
CAWRRGGPYEQYF
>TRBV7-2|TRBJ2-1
CASSLTGTSGYNEQFF
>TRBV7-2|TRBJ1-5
CASSSKAGRNQPQHF
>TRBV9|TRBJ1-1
CASTSRTGEAFF
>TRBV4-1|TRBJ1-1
CASSQDRTAGGAFF
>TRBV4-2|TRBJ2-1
CASSPRDRGGNEQFF
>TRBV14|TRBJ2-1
CASSQVQGSFYNEQFF
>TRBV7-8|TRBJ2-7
CASSFGGNSYEQYF
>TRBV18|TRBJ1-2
CASSPRQGGGYTF
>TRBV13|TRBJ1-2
CASSFRPPNYGYTF
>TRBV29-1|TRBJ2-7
CSVEVGGSYEQYF
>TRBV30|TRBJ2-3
CAWSLEGGGDTQYF
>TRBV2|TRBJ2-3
CASSEHSGLADTQYF